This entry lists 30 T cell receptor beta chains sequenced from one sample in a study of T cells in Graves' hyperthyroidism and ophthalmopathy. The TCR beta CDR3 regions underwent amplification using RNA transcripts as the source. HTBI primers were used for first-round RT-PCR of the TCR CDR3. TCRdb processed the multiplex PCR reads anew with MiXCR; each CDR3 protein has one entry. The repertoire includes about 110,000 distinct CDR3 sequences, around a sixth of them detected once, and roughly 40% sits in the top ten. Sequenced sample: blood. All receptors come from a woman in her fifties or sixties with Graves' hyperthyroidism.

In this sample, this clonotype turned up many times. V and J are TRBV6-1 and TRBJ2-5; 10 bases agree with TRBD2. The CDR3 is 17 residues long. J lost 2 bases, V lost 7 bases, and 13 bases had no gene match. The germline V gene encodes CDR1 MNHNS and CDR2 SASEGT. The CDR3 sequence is CASNRSPQREGQETQYF. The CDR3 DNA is TGTGCCAGCAATCGATCCCCCCAGCGGGAGGGACAAGAGACCCAGTACTTC.

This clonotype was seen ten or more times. CDR3 sequence (DNA): TGTGCCAGCAGTTTAGGGCAGGGGGTAAATCAGCCCCAGCATTTT. It translates to CASSLGQGVNQPQHF. The rearrangement links TRBV28 to TRBJ1-5; 7 bases line up with TRBD1. J lost 4 bases, V lost 2 bases, and 5 bases had no gene match. The CDR3 loop spans 15 amino acids. The germline gives CDR1 MDHEN, CDR2 SYDVKM.

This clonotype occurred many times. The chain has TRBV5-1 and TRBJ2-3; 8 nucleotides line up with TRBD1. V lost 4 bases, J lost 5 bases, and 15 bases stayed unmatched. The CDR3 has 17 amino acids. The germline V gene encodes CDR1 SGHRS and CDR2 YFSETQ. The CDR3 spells CASSPPPSGGFLDTQYF. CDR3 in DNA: TGCGCCAGCAGCCCACCGCCTTCAGGGGGCTTTTTAGATACGCAGTATTTT. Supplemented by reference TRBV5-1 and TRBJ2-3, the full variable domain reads KAGVTQTPRYLIKTRGQQVTLSCSPISGHRSVSWYQQTPGQGLQFLFEYFSETQRNKGNFPGRFSGRQFSNSRSEMNVSTLELGDSALYLCASSPPPSGGFLDTQYFGPGTRLTVL.

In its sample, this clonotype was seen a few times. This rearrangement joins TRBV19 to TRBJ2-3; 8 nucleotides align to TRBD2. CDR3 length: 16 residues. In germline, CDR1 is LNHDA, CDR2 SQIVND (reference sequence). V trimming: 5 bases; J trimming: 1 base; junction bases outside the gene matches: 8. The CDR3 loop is CASSPRSAGGTDTQYF. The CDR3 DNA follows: TGTGCCAGTAGTCCCAGATCAGCGGGAGGCACAGATACGCAGTATTTT.

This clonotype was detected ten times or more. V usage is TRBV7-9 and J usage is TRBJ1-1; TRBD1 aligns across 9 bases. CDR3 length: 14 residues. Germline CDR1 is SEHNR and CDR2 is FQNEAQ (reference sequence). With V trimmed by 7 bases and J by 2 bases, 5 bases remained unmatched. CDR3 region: CASTKDRGNTEAFF. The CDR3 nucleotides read TGTGCCAGCACCAAGGACAGGGGTAACACTGAAGCTTTCTTT.

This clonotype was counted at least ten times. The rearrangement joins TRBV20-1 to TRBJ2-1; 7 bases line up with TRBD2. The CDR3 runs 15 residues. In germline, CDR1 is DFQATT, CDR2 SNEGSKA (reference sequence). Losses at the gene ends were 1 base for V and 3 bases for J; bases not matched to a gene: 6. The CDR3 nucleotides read TGCAGTGCTAGAGGCCAGCTAGCGGACTACAATGAGCAGTTCTTC. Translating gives CSARGQLADYNEQFF.

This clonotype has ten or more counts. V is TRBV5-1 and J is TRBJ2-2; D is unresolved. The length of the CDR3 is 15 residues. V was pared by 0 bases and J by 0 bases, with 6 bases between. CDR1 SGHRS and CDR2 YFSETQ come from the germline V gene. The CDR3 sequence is CASSLAGTNTGELFF. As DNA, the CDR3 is TGCGCCAGCAGCTTGGCAGGAACGAACACCGGGGAGCTGTTTTTT.

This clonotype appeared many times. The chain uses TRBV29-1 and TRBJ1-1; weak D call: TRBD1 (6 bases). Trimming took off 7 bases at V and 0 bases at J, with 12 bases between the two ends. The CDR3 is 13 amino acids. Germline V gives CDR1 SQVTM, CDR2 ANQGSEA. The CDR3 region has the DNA TGCAGCGCCGGGGACACGGTGAACACTGAAGCTTTCTTT. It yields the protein CSAGDTVNTEAFF.

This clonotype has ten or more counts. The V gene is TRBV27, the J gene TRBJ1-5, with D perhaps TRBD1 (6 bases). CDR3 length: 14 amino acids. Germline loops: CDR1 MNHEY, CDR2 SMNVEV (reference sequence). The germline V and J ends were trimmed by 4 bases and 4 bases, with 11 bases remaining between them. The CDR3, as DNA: TGTGCCAGCAGTTACCAGGGGTTGAATCAGCCCCAGCATTTT. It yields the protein CASSYQGLNQPQHF.

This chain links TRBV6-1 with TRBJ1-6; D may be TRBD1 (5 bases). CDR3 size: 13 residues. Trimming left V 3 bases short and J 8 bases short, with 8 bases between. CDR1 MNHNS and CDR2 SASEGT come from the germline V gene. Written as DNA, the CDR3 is TGTGCCAGCAGTGAGATAGGGGATTCACCCCTCCACTTT. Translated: CASSEIGDSPLHF.

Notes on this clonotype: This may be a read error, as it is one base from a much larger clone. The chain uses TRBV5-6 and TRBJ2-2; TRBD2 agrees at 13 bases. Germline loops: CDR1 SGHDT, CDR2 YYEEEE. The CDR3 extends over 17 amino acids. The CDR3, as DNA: TGTGCCGGCAGCAAAAAACTAGCGGGAGGGCCTACCGGGGAGCTGTTTTTT. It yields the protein CAGSKKLAGGPTGELFF.

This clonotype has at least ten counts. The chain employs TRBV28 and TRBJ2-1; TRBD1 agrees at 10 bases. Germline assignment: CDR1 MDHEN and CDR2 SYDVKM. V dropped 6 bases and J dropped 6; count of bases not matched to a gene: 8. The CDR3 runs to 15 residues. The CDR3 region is CASSTDRGPGNEQFF. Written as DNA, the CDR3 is TGTGCCAGCAGCACCGACAGGGGGCCGGGCAATGAGCAGTTCTTC.

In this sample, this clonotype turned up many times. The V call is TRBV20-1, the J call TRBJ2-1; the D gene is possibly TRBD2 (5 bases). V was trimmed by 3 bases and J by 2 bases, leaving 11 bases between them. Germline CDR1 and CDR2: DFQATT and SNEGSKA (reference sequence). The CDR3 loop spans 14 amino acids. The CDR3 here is CSARPAGPYNEQFF. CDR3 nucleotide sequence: TGCAGTGCTAGGCCCGCGGGCCCCTACAATGAGCAGTTCTTC.

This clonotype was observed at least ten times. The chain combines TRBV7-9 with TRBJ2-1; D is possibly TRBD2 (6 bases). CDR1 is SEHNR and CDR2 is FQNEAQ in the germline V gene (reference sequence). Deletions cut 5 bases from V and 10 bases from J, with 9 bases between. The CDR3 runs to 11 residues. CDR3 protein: CASSNGGEQFF. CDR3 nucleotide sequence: TGTGCCAGCAGCAACGGAGGGGAGCAGTTCTTC.

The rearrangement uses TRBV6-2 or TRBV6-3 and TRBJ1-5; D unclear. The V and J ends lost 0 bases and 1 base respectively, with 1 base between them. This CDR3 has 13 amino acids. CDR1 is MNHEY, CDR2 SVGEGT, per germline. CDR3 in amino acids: CASSYSSNQPQHF. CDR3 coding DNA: TGTGCCAGCAGTTACTCGAGCAATCAGCCCCAGCATTTT.

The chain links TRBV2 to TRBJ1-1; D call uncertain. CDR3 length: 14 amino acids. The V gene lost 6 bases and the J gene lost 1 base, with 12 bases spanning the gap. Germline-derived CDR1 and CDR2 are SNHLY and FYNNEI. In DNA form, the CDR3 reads TGTGCCAGCAGACCTCAGAGGGAGAACACTGAAGCTTTCTTT. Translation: CASRPQRENTEAFF. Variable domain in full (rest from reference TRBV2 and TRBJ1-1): EPEVTQTPSHQVTQMGQEVILRCVPISNHLYFYWYRQILGQKVEFLVSFYNNEISEKSEIFDDQFSVERPDGSNFTLKIRSTKLEDSAMYFCASRPQRENTEAFFGQGTRLTVV.

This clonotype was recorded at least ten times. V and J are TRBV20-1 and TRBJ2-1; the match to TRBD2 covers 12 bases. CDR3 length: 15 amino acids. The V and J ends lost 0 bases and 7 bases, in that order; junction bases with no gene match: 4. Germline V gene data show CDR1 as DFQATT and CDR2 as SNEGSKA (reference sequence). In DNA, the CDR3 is TGCAGTGCTAGAGATCAGACTAGCGGGAGAAATGAGCAGTTCTTC. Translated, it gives CSARDQTSGRNEQFF.

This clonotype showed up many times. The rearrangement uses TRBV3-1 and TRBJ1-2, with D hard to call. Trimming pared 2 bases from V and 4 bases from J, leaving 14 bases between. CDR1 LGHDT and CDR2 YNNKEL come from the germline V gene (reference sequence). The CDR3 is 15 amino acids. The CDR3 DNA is TGTGCCAGCAGCCAATCCGGCCCGGCTACCTATGGCTACACCTTC. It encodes CASSQSGPATYGYTF.

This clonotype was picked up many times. The CDR3 DNA follows: TGTGCCAGCAGTTTATCCAGGGGTGCGGTCGAGCAGTACTTC. Protein sequence: CASSLSRGAVEQYF. The chain joins TRBV28 to TRBJ2-7; TRBD1 might be the D (6 bases). The CDR3 has 14 residues. Germline loops: CDR1 MDHEN, CDR2 SYDVKM. Trimming took 1 base from V and 6 from J, leaving 13 bases between them.

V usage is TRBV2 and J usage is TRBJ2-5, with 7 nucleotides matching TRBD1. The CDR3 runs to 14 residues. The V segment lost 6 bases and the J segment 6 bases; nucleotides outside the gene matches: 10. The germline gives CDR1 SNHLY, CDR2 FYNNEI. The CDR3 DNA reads TGTGCCAGCAGCGGAACTACAGGGGTCCAGACCCAGTACTTC. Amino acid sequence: CASSGTTGVQTQYF.

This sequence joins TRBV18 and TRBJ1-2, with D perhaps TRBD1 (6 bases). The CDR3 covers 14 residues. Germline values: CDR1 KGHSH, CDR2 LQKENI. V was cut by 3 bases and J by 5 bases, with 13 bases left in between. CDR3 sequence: CASSPTGQTYGYTF. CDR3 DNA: TGTGCCAGCTCACCTACAGGACAGACTTATGGCTACACCTTC. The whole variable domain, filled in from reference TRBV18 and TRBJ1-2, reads NAGVMQNPRHLVRRRGQEARLRCSPMKGHSHVYWYRQLPEEGLKFMVYLQKENIIDESGMPKERFSAEFPKEGPSILRIQQVVRGDSAAYFCASSPTGQTYGYTFGSGTRLTVV.

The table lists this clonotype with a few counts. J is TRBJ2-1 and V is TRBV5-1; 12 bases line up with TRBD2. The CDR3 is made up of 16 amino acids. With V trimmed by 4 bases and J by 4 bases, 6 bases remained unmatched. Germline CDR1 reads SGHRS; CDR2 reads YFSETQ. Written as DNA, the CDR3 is TGCGCCAGCAGCCTTGGACTAGCGGGACTATACAATGAGCAGTTCTTC. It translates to CASSLGLAGLYNEQFF.

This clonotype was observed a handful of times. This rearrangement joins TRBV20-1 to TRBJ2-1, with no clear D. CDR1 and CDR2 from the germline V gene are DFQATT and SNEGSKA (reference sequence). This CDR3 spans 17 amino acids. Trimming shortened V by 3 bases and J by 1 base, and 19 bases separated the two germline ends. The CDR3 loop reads CSAREVTEPGSYNEQFF. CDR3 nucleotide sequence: TGCAGTGCTAGGGAAGTTACCGAACCAGGTTCCTACAATGAGCAGTTCTTC.

The CDR3 protein is CASSSGTPLEAAFF. The CDR3 DNA is TGTGCCAGCAGTTCCGGGACACCACTGGAGGCAGCTTTCTTT. The gene calls are TRBV28 and TRBJ1-1; TRBD1 is a possible D gene (6 bases). Germline V CDR1 and CDR2: MDHEN, SYDVKM. The CDR3 contains 14 residues. The V and J ends lost 4 bases and 10 bases respectively, with 19 bases between them.

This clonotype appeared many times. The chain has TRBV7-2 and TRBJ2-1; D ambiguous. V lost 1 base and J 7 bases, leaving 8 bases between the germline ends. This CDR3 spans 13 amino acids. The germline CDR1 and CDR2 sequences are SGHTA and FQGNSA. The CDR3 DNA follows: TGTGCCAGCAGCTTAGTACTCCTAAATGAGCAGTTCTTC. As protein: CASSLVLLNEQFF.

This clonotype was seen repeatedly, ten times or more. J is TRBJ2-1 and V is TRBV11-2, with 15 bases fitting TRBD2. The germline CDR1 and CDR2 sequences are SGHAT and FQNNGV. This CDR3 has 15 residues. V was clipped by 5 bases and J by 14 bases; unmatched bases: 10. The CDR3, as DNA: TGTGCCAGCAGCCAACCGGGACTAGCGGGAGGCGGGGAGTTCTTC. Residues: CASSQPGLAGGGEFF.

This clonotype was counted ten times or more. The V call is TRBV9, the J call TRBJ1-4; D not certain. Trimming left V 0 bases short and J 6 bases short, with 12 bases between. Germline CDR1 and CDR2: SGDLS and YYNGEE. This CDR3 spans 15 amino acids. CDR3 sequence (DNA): TGTGCCAGCAGCGTAGACGGGAGCGGAGATGAAAAACTGTTTTTT. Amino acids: CASSVDGSGDEKLFF.

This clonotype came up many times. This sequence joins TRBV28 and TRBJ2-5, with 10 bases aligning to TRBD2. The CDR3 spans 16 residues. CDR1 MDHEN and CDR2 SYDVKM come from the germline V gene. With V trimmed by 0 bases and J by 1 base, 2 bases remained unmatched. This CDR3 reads CASSLWSSGGQETQYF. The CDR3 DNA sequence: TGTGCCAGCAGTTTATGGTCTAGCGGGGGCCAAGAGACCCAGTACTTC.

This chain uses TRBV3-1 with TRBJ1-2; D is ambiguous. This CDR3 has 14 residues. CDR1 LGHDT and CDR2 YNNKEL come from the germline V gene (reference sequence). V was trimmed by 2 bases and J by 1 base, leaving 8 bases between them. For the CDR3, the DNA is TGTGCCAGCAGCCAATTCCAGAATAACTATGGCTACACCTTC. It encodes CASSQFQNNYGYTF.

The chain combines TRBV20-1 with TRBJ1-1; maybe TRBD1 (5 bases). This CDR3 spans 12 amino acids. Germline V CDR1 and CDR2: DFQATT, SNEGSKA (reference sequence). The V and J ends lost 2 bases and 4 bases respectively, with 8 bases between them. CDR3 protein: CSARQGGTEAFF. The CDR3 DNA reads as TGCAGTGCTAGACAGGGAGGCACTGAAGCTTTCTTT.